Included here is one T cell receptor beta chain sequence, with context. TCRdb used MiXCR to reprocess the 5' RACE reads, holding one entry per CDR3 protein. The data hold roughly 64,000 distinct CDR3 sequences, with less than 9.5% observed a single time. These data originate in a study of early T cells in non-severe SARS-CoV-2 infection. Across the study: Alpha and beta chains were unpaired, from unsorted whole-blood bulk RNA.

Germline CDR1 and CDR2: MRHNA and SNTAGT. V lost 10 bases to trimming and J lost 4 bases; unmatched junction nucleotides: 9. CDR3 length: 14 amino acids. The source material was whole blood, sampled at baseline. This chain joins TRBV6-4 and TRBJ2-7; 11 bases fit TRBD2. This TCR was sampled from an adult who was a healthcare worker with PCR-confirmed SARS-CoV-2 infection or an uninfected control (not recorded which). The CDR3 sequence: CANRRTSGRYEQYF. CDR3 sequence (DNA): TGTGCCAATCGTCGCACTAGCGGGAGATACGAGCAGTACTTC.